The clone carrying this TCR beta chain was recorded once. Its matching antigen is unknown. TCRdb's copy holds only in-frame clones and misses some; the assay was immunoSEQ multiplex PCR. The sample includes around 110,000 clones, 85% to 90% of them seen just once. This record belongs to a study of T cell responses to AZD1222 COVID-19 vaccine. Background on the study: Second-dose intervals near 4 or 12 weeks were combined.

The germline V and J ends were trimmed by 0 bases and 10 bases, with 10 bases remaining between them. Germline V gene sequence: CDR1 MNHEY, CDR2 SVGEGT. This CDR3 contains 12 residues. General study results and limits: Baseline serostatus was positive in only a handful of AZD1222 recipients. Clonal diversity may have been underestimated in mostly white British donors. Spike-specific TCR repertoires showed rising breadth and depth after two AZD1222 doses.

The V and J genes are TRBV6-2 or TRBV6-3 and TRBJ2-7; perhaps TRBD2 as D (6 bases). Specimen: peripheral blood, collected on day 0 of AZD1222 vaccination. The clonotype originates from an adult in good health. The CDR3 nucleotides are TGTGCCAGCAGTTACTCGAGGGACTTTCAGTACTTC. As protein: CASSYSRDFQYF.